This record looks at one TCR beta chain sequence and its context. Its specificity is unknown. The CDR3 consists of 15 residues. Germline CDR1 ENHRY, CDR2 SYGVKD. After removal of 10 bases from V and 2 bases from J, the junction contained 12 bases not matched to a gene. This cohort consisted of healthy bone marrow donors. Each donor was nominally healthy when sampled (though unrecorded immune exposures were likely). The record originates from a study of cytomegalovirus exposure and HLA in healthy donors. Overall study results and limits: Reports showed the classifier diagnosing cytomegalovirus status with high specificity and sensitivity.

13 Jbeta primers and 60 Vbeta primers were used for the PCR. Produced via immunoSEQ multiplex PCR; TCRdb's table is partial and in-frame only. In total, the table holds 140,000 to 150,000 clones. The chain links TRBV10-3 to TRBJ2-7; 9 nucleotides align to TRBD1. The TCR was taken from a woman aged 45-65 years in good health and CMV-seronegative. Sequencing used PBMCs. This CDR3 reads CATREVQGATYEQYF. The CDR3 nucleotides are TGTGCCACCAGAGAGGTACAGGGGGCTACCTACGAGCAGTACTTC.